The source of this T cell receptor (beta chain) is a study of radiation and T cells in renal cell carcinoma. Whole-study results and caveats: Pretreatment tumor biopsies were lacking, so baseline clonotypes are unknown.

V was trimmed by 6 bases and J by 1 base, leaving 19 bases between them. The CDR3 contains 18 residues. Germline CDR1 is ENHRY and CDR2 is SYGVKD. Specified time point: blood 4 weeks post-SBRT, at nephrectomy. The sample's treatment: 15 Gy SBRT to primary tumor, nephrectomy 4 weeks later. After SBRT, blood was collected at 2 and 4 weeks, plus baseline. This renal cell carcinoma was of the clear cell type. Assay used: immunoSEQ multiplex PCR; TCRdb lists only in-frame clones, some missing. In the table there are under 100,000 clones, 84% of which are singletons. Concerning this clone itself: The antigen is undetermined.

Sequencing was performed on blood, taken from a patient whose treatment included radiotherapy and nephrectomy. This clonotype was obtained from a man aged 60 to 75 with renal cell carcinoma. The chain combines TRBV10-3 with TRBJ2-6, with D tentatively TRBD2 (7 bases). The CDR3 is CAISPQKGGPSGANVLTF. The CDR3 nucleotides are TGTGCCATCAGCCCCCAGAAGGGGGGGCCTTCTGGGGCCAACGTCCTGACTTTC.